A selection of T cell receptor beta chains follows, all from one sample in a study of blood T cell repertoires in COVID-19. This table comes from immunoSEQ multiplex PCR, and its TCRdb copy is limited to in-frame clones, with some not included. The sample has 75,000 to 90,000 clones, around 90% seen once. Specimen: peripheral blood. All receptors derive from a human donor in a cohort sampled during active COVID-19. Each CDR3 is given with its conserved first and last residue. A D gene is named only where the DNA matches it firmly. The listing skips clone size in some rows; elsewhere it reads once, few, many or a size class.

>TRBD1|TRBJ2-3|.|TRBV2
CASSQTGQISDTQYF
TGTGCCAGCAGTCAAACGGGACAGATATCGGATACGCAGTATTTT
>TRBD1|TRBJ1-5|.|TRBV6-5
CASSWTGDQPQHF
TGTGCCAGCAGTTGGACAGGGGATCAGCCCCAGCATTTT
>TRBD1|TRBJ2-7|.|TRBV3-1/TRBV3-2
CASSQVGQAEQYF
TGTGCCAGCAGCCAAGTTGGACAGGCTGAGCAGTACTTC
>TRBD1|TRBJ2-3|.|TRBV27
CASSGQGSTDTQYF
TGTGCCAGCAGTGGACAGGGCAGCACAGATACGCAGTATTTT
>.|TRBJ2-7|once|TRBV7-9
CATGPQGGSYEQYF
TGTGCCACCGGCCCCCAGGGTGGCTCCTACGAGCAGTACTTC
>.|TRBJ1-4|.|TRBV10-3
CAISESRDEKLFF
TGTGCCATCAGTGAGAGCAGGGATGAAAAACTGTTTTTT
>TRBD1|TRBJ1-6|.|TRBV14
CASSQGYDRDYGSPLHF
TGTGCCAGCAGCCAAGGGTATGACAGGGATTACGGTTCACCCCTCCACTTT
>.|TRBJ1-5|.|TRBV10-1
CARGGNNQPQHF
TGCGCCCGGGGGGGAAACAATCAGCCCCAGCATTTT
>.|TRBJ1-1|.|TRBV5-8
CASSQDRGGTEAFF
TGTGCCAGCAGCCAAGACAGAGGCGGTACTGAAGCTTTCTTT
>.|TRBJ1-2|.|TRBV11-2
CASSLASGNYGYTF
TGTGCCAGCAGCTTAGCTTCGGGAAACTATGGCTACACCTTC
>TRBD1|TRBJ1-5|once|TRBV6-2/TRBV6-3
CASSPRRQGASNQPQHF
TGTGCCAGCAGTCCCCGACGACAGGGGGCGAGCAATCAGCCCCAGCATTTT
>TRBD2|TRBJ2-5|.|TRBV2
CASRPTSARETQYF
TGTGCCAGCAGGCCGACTAGCGCGCGGGAGACCCAGTACTTC
>.|TRBJ2-3|.|TRBV6-5
CASSNRVPDTQYF
TGTGCCAGCAGCAACCGAGTTCCAGATACGCAGTATTTT
>TRBD1|TRBJ1-6|.|TRBV28
CASSQGTGDSRSPLHF
TGTGCCAGCAGTCAGGGGACAGGCGACTCTCGGTCACCCCTCCACTTT
>TRBD1|TRBJ2-5|few|TRBV19
CASSRGTGEETQYF
TGTGCCAGTAGTAGAGGGACAGGGGAAGAGACCCAGTACTTC
>.|TRBJ2-2|.|TRBV6-2/TRBV6-3
CASSLHLGGTGELFF
TGTGCCAGCAGCCTTCATCTTGGAGGGACCGGGGAGCTGTTTTTT
>TRBD2|TRBJ2-3|.|TRBV5-4
CASSRTSGGADTQYF
TGTGCCAGCAGCCGGACTAGCGGGGGGGCAGATACGCAGTATTTT
>TRBD2|TRBJ2-5|.|TRBV11-3
CASSLGRGSVTQETQYF
TGTGCCAGCAGCTTGGGGCGGGGGAGCGTCACTCAAGAGACCCAGTACTTC
>TRBD2|TRBJ2-1|.|TRBV2
CASSDALAGLVGEQFF
TGTGCCAGCAGTGACGCCCTAGCGGGGTTAGTAGGTGAGCAGTTCTTC
>TRBD1|TRBJ2-7|.|TRBV10-2
CASSESGQGASYEQYF
TGCGCCAGCAGTGAGTCAGGGCAGGGGGCCTCCTACGAGCAGTACTTC
>TRBD1|TRBJ1-4|few|TRBV9
CASSTQGATNEKLFF
TGTGCCAGCAGCACGCAGGGGGCGACTAATGAAAAACTGTTTTTT
>.|TRBJ2-1|.|TRBV6-5
CASSLGGVSEQFF
TGTGCCAGCTCCCTGGGGGGAGTCAGTGAGCAGTTCTTC
>.|TRBJ2-6|.|TRBV18
CASSPLQASYSGANVLTF
TGTGCCAGCTCACCTCTTCAGGCATCGTACTCTGGGGCCAACGTCCTGACTTTC
>.|TRBJ1-2|.|TRBV7-6
CASSSGHNYGYTF
TGTGCCAGCAGCTCGGGACACAACTATGGCTACACCTTC
>.|TRBJ2-1|.|TRBV7-3
CASSSSRDEQFF
TGTGCCAGCAGCTCTTCGAGGGATGAGCAGTTCTTC
>.|TRBJ1-2|once|TRBV19
CASLANYGYTF
TGTGCCAGTCTAGCTAACTATGGCTACACCTTC
>.|TRBJ1-5|.|TRBV7-2
CASSFIVGAQPQHF
TGTGCCAGCAGCTTCATCGTAGGGGCTCAGCCCCAGCATTTT
>TRBD2|TRBJ2-1|once|TRBV19
CASSTKRGGWNEQFF
TGTGCCAGTAGCACCAAGCGGGGGGGATGGAATGAGCAGTTCTTC
>TRBD1|TRBJ1-1|.|TRBV11-3
CASSSGTAKAFF
TGTGCCAGCAGCTCCGGGACAGCCAAAGCTTTCTTT
>TRBD2|TRBJ2-5|once|TRBV6-5
CASDSGGPQETQYF
TGTGCCAGCGATTCGGGGGGACCCCAAGAGACCCAGTACTTC
>TRBD1|TRBJ2-3|.|TRBV6-1
CASSEHRGKTDTQYF
TGTGCCAGCAGTGAACACAGGGGAAAGACAGATACGCAGTATTTT
>.|TRBJ2-3|.|TRBV6-5
CASRKMQQGNTQYF
TGTGCCAGCAGAAAAATGCAACAGGGTAATACGCAGTATTTT
>.|TRBJ2-3|.|TRBV30
CACSRGSTDTQYF
TGTGCCTGCTCTAGGGGTAGCACAGATACGCAGTATTTT
>.|TRBJ2-3|.|TRBV27
CANAPRGNISDTQYF
TGTGCCAACGCCCCCAGGGGTAATATTTCAGATACGCAGTATTTT
>TRBD2|TRBJ2-4|.|TRBV3-1/TRBV3-2
CASSQDQLAGALQYF
TGTGCCAGCAGCCAAGACCAATTAGCGGGGGCCCTTCAGTACTTC
>TRBD1|TRBJ1-1|.|TRBV6-5
CASRGQGHTEAFF
TGTGCCAGCAGGGGACAGGGACACACTGAAGCTTTCTTT
>TRBD2|TRBJ2-5|.|TRBV7-9
CASSLGLAGQETQYF
TGTGCCAGCAGCTTAGGGCTAGCGGGGCAAGAGACCCAGTACTTC
>.|TRBJ1-6|.|TRBV9
CASSVGRDSYNSPLHF
TGTGCCAGCAGCGTAGGCCGCGACTCCTATAATTCACCCCTCCACTTT
>TRBD1|TRBJ1-5|.|TRBV5-8
CASSRDRDVQPQHF
TGTGCCAGCAGCCGGGACAGGGATGTCCAGCCCCAGCATTTT
>TRBD1|TRBJ1-5|.|TRBV10-2
CASRDRANQPQHF
TGCGCCAGCAGGGACAGGGCCAATCAGCCCCAGCATTTT
>.|TRBJ2-3|once|TRBV15
CATSREHRPGVRSTDTQYF
TGTGCCACCAGCAGAGAACACCGCCCAGGGGTTCGGAGCACAGATACGCAGTATTTT
>TRBD1|TRBJ1-2|.|TRBV19
CASSIRPAGTGGYGYTF
TGTGCCAGTAGTATCCGCCCCGCCGGGACAGGGGGCTATGGCTACACCTTC
>.|TRBJ2-2|.|TRBV9
CASGNWGAGELFF
TGTGCCAGCGGGAACTGGGGGGCCGGGGAGCTGTTTTTT
>.|TRBJ1-2|.|TRBV7-2
CASSLETGQYGYTF
TGTGCCAGCAGCTTAGAGACAGGACAATATGGCTACACCTTC
>.|TRBJ2-7|.|TRBV4-3
CASSQETTGWGVTYEQYF
TGCGCCAGCAGCCAAGAAACGACAGGGTGGGGGGTCACCTACGAGCAGTACTTC
>TRBD1|TRBJ2-7|few|TRBV30
CAWEGTGSYEQYF
TGTGCCTGGGAGGGGACAGGGAGCTACGAGCAGTACTTC
>.|TRBJ1-6|.|TRBV7-3
CASSFSNNSPLHF
TGTGCCAGCAGCTTTTCAAATAATTCACCCCTCCACTTT
>.|TRBJ2-2|.|TRBV5-4
CASSLVTGTRELFF
TGTGCCAGCAGCTTGGTGACAGGAACTAGAGAGCTGTTTTTT
>.|TRBJ2-7|.|TRBV9
CASSVRPNGGEQYF
TGTGCCAGCAGCGTAAGACCCAACGGCGGCGAGCAGTACTTC
>TRBD1|TRBJ1-1|.|TRBV10-3
CAISEFRTGSENTEAFF
TGTGCCATCAGTGAGTTTAGGACAGGGTCGGAGAACACTGAAGCTTTCTTT
>.|TRBJ1-2|.|TRBV19
CASESSQLYGYTF
TGTGCCAGCGAATCTTCCCAACTCTATGGCTACACCTTC
>TRBD1|TRBJ1-4|.|TRBV5-4
CASSQGTATNEKLFF
TGTGCCAGCAGCCAAGGGACAGCAACTAATGAAAAACTGTTTTTT
>.|TRBJ1-2|.|TRBV18
CASSLLFGINYGYTF
TGTGCCAGCTCACTCTTATTCGGGATTAACTATGGCTACACCTTC
>.|TRBJ1-1|once|TRBV27
CASSLSLRTEAFF
TGTGCCAGCAGTTTGTCTCTGAGGACTGAAGCTTTCTTT